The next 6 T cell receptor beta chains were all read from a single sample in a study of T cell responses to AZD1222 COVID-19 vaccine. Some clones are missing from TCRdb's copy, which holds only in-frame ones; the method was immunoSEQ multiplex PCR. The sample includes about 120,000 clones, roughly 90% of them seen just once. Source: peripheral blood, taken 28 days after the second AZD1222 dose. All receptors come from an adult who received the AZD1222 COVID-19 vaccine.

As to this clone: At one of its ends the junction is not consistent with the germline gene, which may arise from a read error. CDR3 in DNA: TGTGCCAGCAGTGAATTCCCTTTGACCGCGGTGATCTTC. Protein product: CASSEFPLTAVIF. This rearrangement joins TRBV6-1 to TRBJ2-1; D is undetermined. This CDR3 is 13 amino acids long. CDR1 is MNHNS and CDR2 is SASEGT in the germline V gene.

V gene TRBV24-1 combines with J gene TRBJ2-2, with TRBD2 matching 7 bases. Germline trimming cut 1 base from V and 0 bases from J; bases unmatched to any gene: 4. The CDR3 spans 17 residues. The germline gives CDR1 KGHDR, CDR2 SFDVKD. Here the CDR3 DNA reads TGTGCCACCAGTGATTTCGGACTAGGCACGAACACCGGGGAGCTGTTTTTT. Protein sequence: CATSDFGLGTNTGELFF.

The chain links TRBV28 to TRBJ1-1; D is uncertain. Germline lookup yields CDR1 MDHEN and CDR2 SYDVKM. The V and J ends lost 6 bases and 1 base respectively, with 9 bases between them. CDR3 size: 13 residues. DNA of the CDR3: TGTGCCAGCAGCATTTCACAGAACACTGAAGCTTTCTTT. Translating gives CASSISQNTEAFF.

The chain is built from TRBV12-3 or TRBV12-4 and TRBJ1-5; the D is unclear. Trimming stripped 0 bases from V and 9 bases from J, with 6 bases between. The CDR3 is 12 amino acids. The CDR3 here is CASSLASLPQHF. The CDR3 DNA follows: TGTGCCAGCAGTTTAGCCTCTTTGCCCCAGCATTTT.

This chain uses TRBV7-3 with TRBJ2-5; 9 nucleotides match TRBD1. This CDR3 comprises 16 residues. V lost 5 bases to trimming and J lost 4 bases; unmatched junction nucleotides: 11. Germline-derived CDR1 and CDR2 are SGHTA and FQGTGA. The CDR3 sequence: CASSRAGQGKSETQYF. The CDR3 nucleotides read TGTGCCAGCAGCCGGGCGGGACAGGGAAAATCAGAGACCCAGTACTTC.

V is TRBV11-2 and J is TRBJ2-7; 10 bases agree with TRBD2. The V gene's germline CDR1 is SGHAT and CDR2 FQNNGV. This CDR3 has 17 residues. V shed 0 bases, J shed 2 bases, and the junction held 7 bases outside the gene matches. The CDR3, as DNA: TGTGCCAGCAGCTTAGATAGCGGGAGGAGGAACCCCTACGAGCAGTACTTC. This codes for CASSLDSGRRNPYEQYF.